This T cell receptor (beta chain) derives from a study of control samples from healthy donors and cancer patients. TCRdb keeps only in-frame clones here, not all; method: immunoSEQ multiplex PCR. The sample lists 100,000 to 120,000 clones; approximately 90% were seen once. J was trimmed by 6 bases and V by 3 bases; bases with no gene match: 9. Germline V gives CDR1 ENHRY, CDR2 SYGVKD. The CDR3 extends over 15 amino acids. What was sequenced was PBMCs. The chain joins TRBV10-3 to TRBJ1-2, with TRBD1 matching 8 bases. The sequence was collected from a woman aged 55-69 years with lung cancer. This chain's CDR3 is CAISDRLTGVDGYTF. CDR3 DNA sequence: TGTGCCATCAGTGACCGCCTGACAGGGGTCGATGGCTACACCTTC.